One sample yielded the 24 T cell receptor beta chains listed below, sequenced in a study of cytomegalovirus exposure and HLA in healthy donors. Primers: 60 Vbeta forward and 13 Jbeta reverse. Some clones are missing from TCRdb's copy, which holds only in-frame ones; the method was immunoSEQ multiplex PCR. The repertoire includes 75,000 to 100,000 clones, around 73% of them detected once, and 1.2% sits in the top ten. The material sequenced was PBMCs. The receptors here all came from a female donor in good health and CMV-seronegative.

This clone has more than one count but fewer than ten. The chain uses TRBV2 and TRBJ1-2; D gene ambiguous. CDR3 length: 12 amino acids. Trimming took 5 bases from V and 4 from J, leaving 8 bases between them. Per germline, CDR1 SNHLY and CDR2 FYNNEI. The CDR3, as DNA: TGTGCCAGCAGTACAAATGCCTATGGCTACACCTTC. As protein: CASSTNAYGYTF.

The chain couples TRBV15 to TRBJ2-1; D gene unclear. V was trimmed by 5 bases and J by 3 bases, leaving 14 bases between them. This CDR3 is 15 amino acids long. From germline, CDR1 is LNHNV and CDR2 YYDKDF (reference sequence). CDR3 DNA sequence: TGTGCCACCAGCGCGGCAAGTCTGAACTACAATGAGCAGTTCTTC. It encodes CATSAASLNYNEQFF. Variable domain in full (rest from reference TRBV15 and TRBJ2-1): DAMVIQNPRYQVTQFGKPVTLSCSQTLNHNVMYWYQQKSSQAPKLLFHYYDKDFNNEADTPDNFQSRRPNTSFCFLDIRSPGLGDTAMYLCATSAASLNYNEQFFGPGTRLTVL.

This clone appeared a single time. The chain carries TRBV7-6 and TRBJ2-2; 7 bases map to TRBD2. J was trimmed by 7 bases and V by 5 bases; bases with no gene match: 10. The CDR3 length is 15 residues. CDR1 is SGHVS, CDR2 FNYEAQ, per germline. For the CDR3, the DNA is TGTGCCAGCAGCCACACTAGACTAGCCGGCGGGGAGCTGTTTTTT. This gives the protein CASSHTRLAGGELFF.

This clone has just a few counts. The chain combines TRBV5-5 with TRBJ2-5, with 10 bases matching TRBD2. Per the germline V gene, CDR1 is SGHKS and CDR2 is YYEKEE (reference sequence). This CDR3 comprises 14 residues. The J segment lost 4 bases and the V segment lost 7 bases, leaving 7 bases of the junction unmatched. The CDR3, as DNA: TGTGCCAGCGCCCGGGTAGCGGGAGGAGAGACCCAGTACTTC. Residues: CASARVAGGETQYF.

The chain joins TRBV29-1 to TRBJ2-1, with TRBD2 matching over 11 bases. There are 15 residues in the CDR3. V lost 3 bases and J lost 6; bases outside the gene matches: 7. Germline V gene lookup returns CDR1 SQVTM and CDR2 ANQGSEA. The CDR3 protein is CSVDLLAGGPNEQFF. The CDR3 nucleotides read TGCAGCGTTGACCTTTTAGCGGGAGGGCCCAATGAGCAGTTCTTC.

The CDR3 DNA follows: TGTGCCAGCAGTTCTCTAGCGGTCCTTAGCACAGATACGCAGTATTTT. As protein: CASSSLAVLSTDTQYF. The chain carries TRBV27 and TRBJ2-3; TRBD2 agrees at 7 bases. The CDR3 is 16 residues long. Germline V gene data show CDR1 as MNHEY and CDR2 as SMNVEV (reference sequence). The trim removed 4 bases at V and 0 bases at J, leaving 7 bases unmatched.

The chain carries TRBV7-9 and TRBJ1-2; tentative D call: TRBD1 (5 bases). Deletions cut 4 bases from V and 3 bases from J, with 21 bases between. The CDR3 is made up of 17 amino acids. Germline CDR1 is SEHNR and CDR2 is FQNEAQ (reference sequence). The CDR3 coding sequence is TGTGCCAGCAGCTCCTTTCGGGCGGGGCCGACTGACTATGGCTACACCTTC. Its protein product is CASSSFRAGPTDYGYTF.

The chain is built from TRBV28 and TRBJ2-3; D unresolved. The CDR3 has 13 residues. Trimming removed 4 bases from V and 3 bases from J, with 8 bases in between. In germline, CDR1 is MDHEN, CDR2 SYDVKM. CDR3: CASSSPQTDTQYF. The CDR3 nucleotides read TGTGCCAGCAGTTCCCCCCAAACAGATACGCAGTATTTT.

This clone was counted a few times. The J gene is TRBJ2-7, the V gene TRBV19; TRBD2 matches 7 bases. Trimming at V came to 6 bases and at J to 3 bases, leaving 11 bases not matched to a gene. The CDR3 sequence is 15 residues long. CDR1 is LNHDA, CDR2 SQIVND, per germline (reference sequence). The CDR3 sequence: CASRRLAGVNYEQYF. CDR3 nucleotides: TGTGCCAGTAGGCGACTGGCGGGAGTTAACTACGAGCAGTACTTC.

The rearrangement uses TRBV7-3 and TRBJ2-1; 10 bases line up with TRBD2. The germline V gene has CDR1 SGHTA and CDR2 FQGTGA. CDR3 length: 16 amino acids. J gave up 8 bases and V 1 base, and 8 bases lay outside the gene matches. As DNA, the CDR3 is TGTGCCAGCAGCTTAATGGCTAGCGGGAGTGGGGATGAGCAGTTCTTC. As protein: CASSLMASGSGDEQFF.

This chain's CDR3 is CSASEDVLTF. The CDR3 DNA is TGCAGTGCTTCAGAAGACGTCCTGACTTTC. This chain joins TRBV20-1 and TRBJ2-6, with D hard to call. Germline lookup yields CDR1 DFQATT and CDR2 SNEGSKA (reference sequence). Deletions cut 5 bases from V and 11 bases from J, with 7 bases between. The CDR3 covers 10 residues.

The chain carries TRBV30 and TRBJ2-5, with 7 bases aligning to TRBD2. CDR1 is GTSNPN and CDR2 is SVGIG in the germline V gene (reference sequence). This CDR3 has 12 amino acids. With 2 bases clipped from V and 5 bases from J, the junction kept 2 bases outside the gene matches. CDR3 sequence reads: CAWSIGGETQYF. As DNA, the CDR3 is TGTGCCTGGAGTATCGGGGGGGAGACCCAGTACTTC.

The sample holds one count of this clone. The V and J genes are TRBV28 and TRBJ1-1; D call uncertain. Per germline, CDR1 MDHEN and CDR2 SYDVKM. V shed 3 bases and J shed 1 base, with 15 bases lying between them. The CDR3 has 16 amino acids. Written as DNA, the CDR3 is TGTGCCAGCAGTTTGGGCCCTCGGCACCCGAACACTGAAGCTTTCTTT. Translating it yields CASSLGPRHPNTEAFF.

The chain is built from TRBV7-9 and TRBJ1-4, with D maybe TRBD1 (6 bases). Germline lookup yields CDR1 SEHNR and CDR2 FQNEAQ (reference sequence). V was trimmed by 2 bases and J by 11 bases, leaving 15 bases between them. The CDR3 is made up of 14 amino acids. In DNA, the CDR3 is TGTGCCAGCAGCTTATCAGGGGACCCTAGGAAACTGTTTTTT. Protein sequence: CASSLSGDPRKLFF.

The chain couples TRBV7-9 to TRBJ1-2; no firm D call. Per the germline V gene, CDR1 is SEHNR and CDR2 is FQNEAQ (reference sequence). The CDR3 consists of 14 residues. Trimming left V 0 bases short and J 2 bases short, with 7 bases between. The CDR3 protein is CASSLAVRNYGYTF. The CDR3 DNA follows: TGTGCCAGCAGCTTAGCGGTCAGAAACTATGGCTACACCTTC.

The chain recombines TRBV6-5 with TRBJ2-5; perhaps TRBD2 as D (7 bases). The CDR3 has 13 amino acids. The germline V and J ends were trimmed by 5 bases and 5 bases, with 12 bases remaining between them. Germline CDR1 is MNHEY and CDR2 is SVGAGI. The CDR3 loop is CASSTRGGETQYF. CDR3 DNA sequence: TGTGCCAGCAGTACCAGGGGAGGGGAGACCCAGTACTTC.

This chain uses TRBV7-2 with TRBJ2-7, with TRBD1 matching 10 bases. V shed 5 bases, J shed 1 base, and the junction held 5 bases outside the gene matches. Germline assignment: CDR1 SGHTA and CDR2 FQGNSA. CDR3 length: 15 residues. CDR3 in amino acids: CASSARDRGSYEQYF. The CDR3 DNA follows: TGTGCCAGCAGCGCCCGGGACAGGGGATCCTACGAGCAGTACTTC.

The V gene is TRBV9, the J gene TRBJ1-4; 10 bases are a match to TRBD1. Germline-derived CDR1 and CDR2 are SGDLS and YYNGEE. The CDR3 has 14 amino acids. V shed 4 bases and J 7 bases; nucleotides not matched to a gene: 4. Written as DNA, the CDR3 is TGTGCCAGCAGCTCCTGGACAGGGGGTGAAAAACTGTTTTTT. Encoded protein: CASSSWTGGEKLFF.

CDR3 nucleotides: TGTGCCAGCAGCTTGAAGACAGGGAATAACTATGGCTACACCTTC. It codes for CASSLKTGNNYGYTF. The rearrangement links TRBV5-6 to TRBJ1-2; 7 positions match TRBD1. There are 15 residues in the CDR3. The germline gives CDR1 SGHDT, CDR2 YYEEEE. V lost 1 base to trimming and J lost 1 base; unmatched junction nucleotides: 4. The full variable domain, its missing parts supplied by reference TRBV5-6 and TRBJ1-2, is DAGVTQSPTHLIKTRGQQVTLRCSPKSGHDTVSWYQQALGQGPQFIFQYYEEEERQRGNFPDRFSGHQFPNYSSELNVNALLLGDSALYLCASSLKTGNNYGYTFGSGTRLTVV.

The V gene is TRBV7-9, the J gene TRBJ2-4; 11 positions agree with TRBD2. The CDR3 consists of 16 residues. Per the germline V gene, CDR1 is SEHNR and CDR2 is FQNEAQ (reference sequence). Trimming removed 5 bases from V and 7 bases from J; junction bases left unmatched: 10. The CDR3 DNA is TGTGCCAGCAGCGTAACCCGACTAGCGGGGTTTAACATTCAGTACTTC. Protein product: CASSVTRLAGFNIQYF.

V is TRBV5-4 and J is TRBJ1-2, with TRBD1 identical over 8 bases. CDR1 is SGHNT, CDR2 YYREEE, per germline (reference sequence). The junction had 12 bases not matched to a gene; V was cut back by 5 bases and J by 0 bases. CDR3 size: 17 residues. This chain's CDR3 is CASSLGGRGRANYGYTF. CDR3 nucleotide sequence: TGTGCCAGCAGTCTTGGTGGCAGGGGGCGAGCTAACTATGGCTACACCTTC.

The rearrangement uses TRBV9 and TRBJ2-2, with D maybe TRBD1 (5 bases). The CDR3 runs to 17 residues. Trimming left V 0 bases short and J 5 bases short, with 17 bases between. Germline V lookup: CDR1 SGDLS, CDR2 YYNGEE. CDR3 in amino acids: CASSVALSPGPTGELFF. CDR3 DNA: TGTGCCAGCAGCGTAGCATTATCGCCAGGGCCGACCGGGGAGCTGTTTTTT.

The V and J genes are TRBV19 and TRBJ2-1, with D maybe TRBD2 (6 bases). V shed 1 base and J shed 7 bases, with 17 bases lying between them. This CDR3 region has 16 residues. Germline CDR1 LNHDA, CDR2 SQIVND (reference sequence). The chain's CDR3 is CASSIAGSGWGNEQFF. The CDR3 DNA follows: TGTGCCAGTAGTATAGCGGGTAGCGGCTGGGGGAATGAGCAGTTCTTC.

J is TRBJ2-1 and V is TRBV27, with D perhaps TRBD1 (5 bases). The germline V gene encodes CDR1 MNHEY and CDR2 SMNVEV (reference sequence). This CDR3 is built from 16 residues. V was shortened by 1 base and J by 1 base, with 11 bases between the two germline ends. The CDR3 region is CASSLFQGISYNEQFF. CDR3 in DNA: TGTGCCAGCAGTTTATTCCAGGGAATTTCCTACAATGAGCAGTTCTTC.